These 30 T cell receptor beta chains came from one sample sequenced in a study of T cell responses to AZD1222 COVID-19 vaccine. Assay: immunoSEQ multiplex PCR; the TCRdb copy retains only in-frame clones and omits some. The sample has 120,000 to 150,000 clones, around nine tenths seen once. The sample here was peripheral blood, taken on day 0 of AZD1222 vaccination. Receptors were obtained from an adult in good health.

The V call is TRBV10-3, the J call TRBJ1-1, with D perhaps TRBD1 (5 bases). The CDR3 loop spans 11 amino acids. Germline V lookup: CDR1 ENHRY, CDR2 SYGVKD. V lost 8 bases and J lost 4, with 8 bases in between. CDR3 DNA: TGTGCCATCGGGACGAGCACTGAAGCTTTCTTT. Translated, it gives CAIGTSTEAFF.

The rearrangement uses TRBV29-1 and TRBJ1-5; TRBD1 might be the D (5 bases). This CDR3 region has 13 residues. CDR1 is SQVTM and CDR2 is ANQGSEA in the germline V gene. Trimming took off 6 bases at V and 7 bases at J, with 16 bases between the two ends. The CDR3 is CSVEGRAGQPQHF. The CDR3 DNA reads TGCAGCGTGGAGGGCCGGGCAGGGCAGCCCCAGCATTTT.

The chain uses TRBV23-1 and TRBJ1-2; D gene unclear. TRBV23-1 qualifies as an ORF whose function is uncertain. The CDR3 length is 16 residues. Trimming removed 2 bases from V and 8 bases from J, with 21 bases in between. CDR3 residues: CASSQQVLRAPGGYTF. CDR3 coding DNA: TGCGCCAGCAGTCAACAGGTCTTGCGGGCTCCGGGCGGCTACACCTTC.

The rearrangement uses TRBV2 and TRBJ2-7; D is possibly TRBD2 (6 bases). The CDR3 spans 17 residues. Germline assignment: CDR1 SNHLY and CDR2 FYNNEI. Trimming removed 4 bases at V and 0 bases at J, with 19 bases between. This CDR3 is CASSALLAFKSSYEQYF. The DNA of the CDR3 is TGTGCCAGCAGTGCTCTACTAGCCTTTAAGAGCTCCTACGAGCAGTACTTC.

This clone was observed a single time. The gene calls are TRBV5-4 and TRBJ1-4; 10 bases agree with TRBD1. V was clipped by 5 bases and J by 8 bases; unmatched bases: 9. Germline CDR1 and CDR2: SGHNT and YYREEE (reference sequence). The CDR3 length is 15 residues. The CDR3 spells CASRKGGTGEEKLFF. The CDR3 DNA reads TGTGCCAGCAGAAAGGGGGGGACAGGGGAAGAAAAACTGTTTTTT.

In DNA, the CDR3 is TGTGCCAGCAGTGAAGGGACTAGCGGGAGCAATGAGCAGTTCTTC. Protein product: CASSEGTSGSNEQFF. The rearrangement links TRBV6-1 to TRBJ2-1; TRBD2 aligns across 13 bases. CDR1 is MNHNS and CDR2 is SASEGT in the germline V gene. The trim removed 1 base at V and 6 bases at J, leaving 0 bases unmatched. The CDR3 is 15 amino acids.

V and J are TRBV10-3 and TRBJ1-2, with TRBD1 as a possible D gene (5 bases). This CDR3 spans 13 amino acids. Germline CDR1 reads ENHRY; CDR2 reads SYGVKD. With 3 bases removed from V and 4 bases from J, the gap between germline ends came to 9 bases. This chain's CDR3 is CAISEYGGYGYTF. CDR3 DNA: TGTGCCATCAGTGAATACGGGGGCTATGGCTACACCTTC.

This chain uses TRBV7-3 with TRBJ2-3, with 7 bases identical to TRBD2. V lost 5 bases to trimming and J lost 5 bases; unmatched junction nucleotides: 7. The length of the CDR3 is 14 residues. The germline gives CDR1 SGHTA, CDR2 FQGTGA. The CDR3 DNA reads as TGTGCCAGCAGCACGGGGGGTCCAATAGATACGCAGTATTTT. It specifies CASSTGGPIDTQYF.

This clone was observed a single time. This chain joins TRBV5-4 and TRBJ2-1; no clear D. The CDR3 is 13 amino acids. V dropped 4 bases and J dropped 5 bases, with 10 bases sitting between them. Per germline, CDR1 SGHNT and CDR2 YYREEE (reference sequence). The CDR3 nucleotides are TGTGCCAGCAGCCCGGCCACCGACAATGAGCAGTTCTTC. This gives the protein CASSPATDNEQFF.

The V call is TRBV11-2, the J call TRBJ2-7; perhaps D is TRBD1 or TRBD2 (5 bases each). The V end lost 5 bases, the J end lost 5 bases, and 25 bases lay between the germline ends. Germline CDR1 SGHAT, CDR2 FQNNGV. This CDR3 spans 17 amino acids. In nucleotides, the CDR3 is TGTGCCAGCAGCCCATCGGTTTCCCTGGCAGGGACGCACGAGCAGTACTTC. This encodes CASSPSVSLAGTHEQYF. Drawing the rest from reference TRBV11-2 and TRBJ2-7, the complete variable domain is EAGVAQSPRYKIIEKRQSVAFWCNPISGHATLYWYQQILGQGPKLLIQFQNNGVVDDSQLPKDRFSAERLKGVDSTLKIQPAKLEDSAVYLCASSPSVSLAGTHEQYFGPGTRLTVT.

The chain employs TRBV4-1 and TRBJ1-4; the match to TRBD1 covers 7 bases. The CDR3 spans 13 residues. The trim removed 4 bases at V and 8 bases at J, leaving 4 bases unmatched. Germline lookup yields CDR1 MGHRA and CDR2 YSYEKL. Here the CDR3 DNA reads TGCGCCAGCAGCCTCCTCAGGGGGGAAAAACTGTTTTTT. It codes for CASSLLRGEKLFF.

V is TRBV6-6 and J is TRBJ2-1; 11 bases agree with TRBD2. Germline trimming cut 11 bases from V and 6 bases from J; bases unmatched to any gene: 6. The CDR3 is made up of 13 amino acids. From germline, CDR1 is MNHNY and CDR2 SVGAGI (reference sequence). The CDR3 region has the DNA TGTGCCTGTACTAGCGGGAGATCCAATGAGCAGTTCTTC. As protein: CACTSGRSNEQFF.

V usage is TRBV5-6 and J usage is TRBJ2-7; D is uncertain. Germline V gene lookup returns CDR1 SGHDT and CDR2 YYEEEE. The germline V and J ends were trimmed by 0 bases and 0 bases, with 4 bases remaining between them. This CDR3 contains 13 residues. In DNA, the CDR3 is TGTGCCAGCAGCTTGGCTGTCTCCTACGAGCAGTACTTC. This codes for CASSLAVSYEQYF.

The chain is built from TRBV6-1 and TRBJ2-4; either TRBD1 or TRBD2 may supply D (6 bases each). The germline V and J ends were trimmed by 2 bases and 8 bases, with 25 bases remaining between them. Per germline, CDR1 MNHNS and CDR2 SASEGT. This CDR3 contains 18 residues. The CDR3 loop is CASSEHGGRQYLWHIQYF. In DNA, the CDR3 is TGTGCCAGCAGTGAACATGGGGGGCGACAGTACCTTTGGCACATTCAGTACTTC.

The V call is TRBV5-4, the J call TRBJ2-3; D is ambiguous. The germline CDR1 and CDR2 sequences are SGHNT and YYREEE (reference sequence). This CDR3 has 12 residues. The V end lost 1 base, the J end lost 4 bases, and 4 bases lay between the germline ends. The CDR3 here is CASSLISDTQYF. CDR3 bases: TGTGCCAGCAGCTTGATCTCAGATACGCAGTATTTT.

The rearrangement joins TRBV18 to TRBJ1-2; 7 nucleotides line up with TRBD1. Germline V gene data show CDR1 as KGHSH and CDR2 as LQKENI. Trimming cost V 6 bases and J 6 bases; bases outside gene matches: 10. This CDR3 is 14 amino acids long. CDR3 protein: CASSGQPMANGYTF. The CDR3 region has the DNA TGTGCCAGCTCGGGACAGCCTATGGCAAATGGCTACACCTTC.

The genes are TRBV28 and TRBJ1-5; 7 nucleotides agree with TRBD1. This CDR3 spans 12 amino acids. Trimming cost V 11 bases and J 6 bases; bases outside gene matches: 7. Looked up from germline, CDR1 is MDHEN and CDR2 is SYDVKM. In DNA, the CDR3 is TGTGCCGTTATACAGGGGACTCAGCCCCAGCATTTT. Its protein is CAVIQGTQPQHF. The full variable domain, in which reference TRBV28 and TRBJ1-5 provide the parts outside the CDR3, is DVKVTQSSRYLVKRTGEKVFLECVQDMDHENMFWYRQDPGLGLRLIYFSYDVKMKEKGDIPEGYSVSREKKERFSLILESASTNQTSMYLCAVIQGTQPQHFGDGTRLSIL.

V and J are TRBV4-3 and TRBJ1-6; D is possibly TRBD1 (5 bases). Looked up from germline, CDR1 is LGHNA and CDR2 is YSLEER. Trimming took off 1 base at V and 0 bases at J, with 10 bases between the two ends. The CDR3 is 17 amino acids. The CDR3 nucleotides read TGCGCCAGCAGCCAAGTCTGGGGGAGCTCCTATAATTCACCCCTCCACTTT. This codes for CASSQVWGSSYNSPLHF.

The V call is TRBV4-3, the J call TRBJ2-1; TRBD2 matches at 12 bases. CDR3 length: 16 residues. Germline V lookup: CDR1 LGHNA, CDR2 YSLEER. V lost 1 base to trimming and J lost 8 bases; unmatched junction nucleotides: 6. DNA for the CDR3: TGCGCCAGCAGCCAAGCCCCTAGCGGGGGGGCCGATGAGCAGTTCTTC. Translated, it gives CASSQAPSGGADEQFF.

This clone came up a few times. The chain carries TRBV6-5 and TRBJ1-2; possibly TRBD1 for D (6 bases). V was pared by 6 bases and J by 2 bases, with 10 bases between. In germline, CDR1 is MNHEY, CDR2 SVGAGI. The CDR3 runs to 13 residues. CDR3 sequence (DNA): TGTGCCAGCAGCCCCACAGGGAACTATGGCTACACCTTC. It translates to CASSPTGNYGYTF.

The chain has TRBV19 and TRBJ2-3, with D perhaps matching TRBD1 or TRBD2 (5 bases each). Trimming stripped 6 bases from V and 1 base from J, with 14 bases between. Germline V CDR1 and CDR2: LNHDA, SQIVND (reference sequence). The CDR3 contains 15 residues. The chain's CDR3 is CASSLGTRGTDTQYF. The CDR3 nucleotides are TGTGCCAGTAGCCTGGGGACGAGGGGCACAGATACGCAGTATTTT.

With respect to this clone: Other DNA sequences of this sample code for an identical CDR3. This chain links TRBV7-9 with TRBJ1-1; D unresolved. This CDR3 spans 13 amino acids. Germline CDR1 is SEHNR and CDR2 is FQNEAQ (reference sequence). With 3 bases removed from V and 2 bases from J, the gap between germline ends came to 7 bases. The CDR3: CASSFDGNTEAFF. The DNA for the CDR3 is TGTGCCAGCAGCTTCGACGGTAACACTGAAGCTTTCTTT.

The rearrangement uses TRBV27 and TRBJ2-5; D may be TRBD2 (7 bases). CDR1 and CDR2 (germline): MNHEY, SMNVEV (reference sequence). Trimming shortened V by 6 bases and J by 3 bases, and 20 bases separated the two germline ends. CDR3 size: 16 residues. In DNA, the CDR3 is TGTGCCAGCAGAGGATGGGGGGGGGCCGGGAAAGAGACCCAGTACTTC. This sequence encodes CASRGWGGAGKETQYF.

The J gene is TRBJ2-3, the V gene TRBV9, with TRBD2 matching over 8 bases. The germline CDR1 and CDR2 sequences are SGDLS and YYNGEE. The junction had 4 bases not matched to a gene; V was cut back by 4 bases and J by 0 bases. The CDR3 runs to 15 residues. The CDR3 reads CASSIAGLSTDTQYF. For the CDR3, the DNA is TGTGCCAGCAGCATAGCGGGGCTTAGCACAGATACGCAGTATTTT.

The chain links TRBV15 to TRBJ1-4; no reliable D call. Germline CDR1 is LNHNV and CDR2 is YYDKDF (reference sequence). The CDR3 consists of 15 residues. Deletions cut 4 bases from V and 7 bases from J, with 16 bases between. CDR3 sequence: CATSTEVGYSEKLFF. In DNA, the CDR3 is TGTGCCACCAGCACGGAAGTTGGGTATAGTGAAAAACTGTTTTTT.

The chain uses TRBV2 and TRBJ2-3; TRBD2 matches at 7 bases. The CDR3 runs 17 residues. V lost 4 bases to trimming and J lost 0 bases; unmatched junction nucleotides: 10. The germline CDR1 and CDR2 sequences are SNHLY and FYNNEI. CDR3: CASSGIISGQSTDTQYF. The CDR3 DNA sequence: TGTGCCAGCAGTGGGATTATTAGCGGGCAAAGCACAGATACGCAGTATTTT.

V is TRBV28 and J is TRBJ2-7; 7 bases map to TRBD1. The V gene's germline CDR1 is MDHEN and CDR2 SYDVKM. The CDR3 loop spans 16 amino acids. V shed 6 bases and J 2 bases; nucleotides not matched to a gene: 13. CDR3 coding DNA: TGTGCCAGCAGCTACGATACAGGGGCCGTCACCTACGAGCAGTACTTC. Translated, it gives CASSYDTGAVTYEQYF.

The V and J genes are TRBV4-3 and TRBJ2-2, with 9 bases lining up with TRBD2. The V and J ends lost 4 bases and 1 base, in that order; junction bases with no gene match: 10. The CDR3 spans 18 residues. The V gene's germline CDR1 is LGHNA and CDR2 YSLEER. The CDR3 bases are TGCGCCAGCAGCCCGTCGGTGCGGGGGGGCCTGAACACCGGGGAGCTGTTTTTT. As protein: CASSPSVRGGLNTGELFF.

The count of this clone is one. The V gene is TRBV19, the J gene TRBJ2-5; D is unresolved. This CDR3 region has 13 residues. Germline CDR1 is LNHDA and CDR2 is SQIVND (reference sequence). V was clipped by 3 bases and J by 1 base, with 6 bases between them. The CDR3 DNA sequence: TGTGCCAGTAGTATGCGTCCCCAAGAGACCCAGTACTTC. It specifies CASSMRPQETQYF.

This clone was seen once. The chain employs TRBV10-3 and TRBJ2-5; the match to TRBD1 covers 7 bases. Germline V gene data show CDR1 as ENHRY and CDR2 as SYGVKD. The V and J ends lost 0 bases and 5 bases, in that order; junction bases with no gene match: 3. There are 14 residues in the CDR3. This CDR3 reads CAISESGRGETQYF. The CDR3 bases are TGTGCCATCAGTGAGTCGGGCAGGGGGGAGACCCAGTACTTC.